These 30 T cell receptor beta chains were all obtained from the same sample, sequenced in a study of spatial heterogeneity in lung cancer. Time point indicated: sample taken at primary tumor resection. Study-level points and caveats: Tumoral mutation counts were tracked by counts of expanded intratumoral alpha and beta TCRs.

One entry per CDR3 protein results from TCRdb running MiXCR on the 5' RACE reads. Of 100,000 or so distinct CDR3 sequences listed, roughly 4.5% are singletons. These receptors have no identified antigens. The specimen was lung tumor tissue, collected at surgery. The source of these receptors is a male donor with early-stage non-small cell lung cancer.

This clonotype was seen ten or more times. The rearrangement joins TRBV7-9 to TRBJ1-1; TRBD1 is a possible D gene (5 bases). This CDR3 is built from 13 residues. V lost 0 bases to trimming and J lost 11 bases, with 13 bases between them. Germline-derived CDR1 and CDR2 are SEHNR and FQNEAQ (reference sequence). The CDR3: CASSLAPAGTAFF. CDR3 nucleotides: TGTGCCAGCAGCTTAGCCCCCGCAGGGACCGCTTTCTTT.

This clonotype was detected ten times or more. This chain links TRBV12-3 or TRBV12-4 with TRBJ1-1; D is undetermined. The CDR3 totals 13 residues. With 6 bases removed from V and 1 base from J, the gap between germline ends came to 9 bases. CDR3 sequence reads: CASSPPGNTEAFF. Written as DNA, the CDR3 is TGTGCCAGCAGCCCACCAGGGAACACTGAAGCTTTCTTT.

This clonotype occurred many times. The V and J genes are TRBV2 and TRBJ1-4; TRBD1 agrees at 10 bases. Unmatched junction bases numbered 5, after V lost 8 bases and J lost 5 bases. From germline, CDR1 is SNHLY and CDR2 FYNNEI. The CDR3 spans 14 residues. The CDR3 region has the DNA TGTGCCAGCCACCGACAGGGGGCAAATGAAAAACTGTTTTTT. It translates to CASHRQGANEKLFF.

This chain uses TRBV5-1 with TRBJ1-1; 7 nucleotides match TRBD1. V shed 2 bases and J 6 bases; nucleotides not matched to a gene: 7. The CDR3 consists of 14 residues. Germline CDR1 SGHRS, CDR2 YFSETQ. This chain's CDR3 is CASSFPGGTSEAFF. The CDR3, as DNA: TGCGCCAGCAGCTTCCCAGGGGGGACGTCTGAAGCTTTCTTT.

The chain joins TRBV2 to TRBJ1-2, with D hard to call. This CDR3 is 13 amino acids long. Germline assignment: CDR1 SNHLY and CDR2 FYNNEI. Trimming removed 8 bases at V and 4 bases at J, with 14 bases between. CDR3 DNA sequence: TGTGCCAGCCGGAGGGCCCTACTCTATGGCTACACCTTC. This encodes CASRRALLYGYTF.

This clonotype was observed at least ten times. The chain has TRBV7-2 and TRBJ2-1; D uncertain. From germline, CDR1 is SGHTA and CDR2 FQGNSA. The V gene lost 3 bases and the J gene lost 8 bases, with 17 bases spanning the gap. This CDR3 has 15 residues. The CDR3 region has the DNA TGTGCCAGCAGCTTTCGAATAGCTGCCTCGGATGAGCAGTTCTTC. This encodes CASSFRIAASDEQFF.

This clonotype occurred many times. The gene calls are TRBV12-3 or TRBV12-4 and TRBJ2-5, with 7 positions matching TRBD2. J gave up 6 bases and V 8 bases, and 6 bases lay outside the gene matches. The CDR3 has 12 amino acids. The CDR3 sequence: CASGFGGKTQYF. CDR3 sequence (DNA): TGTGCCAGCGGATTCGGGGGGAAGACCCAGTACTTC.

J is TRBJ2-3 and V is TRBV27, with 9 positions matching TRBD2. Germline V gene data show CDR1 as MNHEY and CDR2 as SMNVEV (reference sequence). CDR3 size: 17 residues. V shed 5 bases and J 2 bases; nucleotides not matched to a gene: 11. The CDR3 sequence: CASSRRLLAGVTDTQYF. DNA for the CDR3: TGTGCCAGCAGTCGACGATTGTTAGCGGGAGTCACAGATACGCAGTATTTT.

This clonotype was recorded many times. CDR3: CSAPPAGDVYEQFF. CDR3 in DNA: TGCAGCGCCCCCCCTGCGGGAGATGTATATGAGCAGTTCTTC. The chain links TRBV20-1 to TRBJ2-1; TRBD2 matches 7 bases. This CDR3 is 14 amino acids long. Germline CDR1 DFQATT, CDR2 SNEGSKA (reference sequence).

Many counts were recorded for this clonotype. The CDR3 sequence is CASSLNRPYEQYF. CDR3 sequence (DNA): TGTGCCAGCAGCCTGAACAGGCCCTACGAGCAGTACTTC. The V call is TRBV7-2, the J call TRBJ2-7; TRBD1 is a possible D gene (5 bases). V shed 5 bases and J shed 2 bases, with 10 bases lying between them. Germline assignment: CDR1 SGHTA and CDR2 FQGNSA. The CDR3 spans 13 residues.

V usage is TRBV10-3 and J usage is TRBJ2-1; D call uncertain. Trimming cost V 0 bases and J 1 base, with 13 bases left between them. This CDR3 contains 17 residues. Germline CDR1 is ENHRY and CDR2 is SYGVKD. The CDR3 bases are TGTGCCATCAGTGAGTCAGTTGAGTCTCCTTCCTACAATGAGCAGTTCTTC. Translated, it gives CAISESVESPSYNEQFF.

In DNA, the CDR3 is TGTGCCAGCAACCTAAGGCTGAGCTCCTACGAGCAGTACTTC. As protein: CASNLRLSSYEQYF. The chain uses TRBV28 and TRBJ2-7; the D is unclear. Germline V lookup: CDR1 MDHEN, CDR2 SYDVKM. This CDR3 contains 14 residues. V was clipped by 7 bases and J by 0 bases, with 13 bases between them.

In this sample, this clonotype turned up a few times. Here the CDR3 reads CASSQAGGAGYTF. CDR3 in DNA: TGTGCCAGCAGCCAGGCCGGGGGCGCAGGCTACACCTTC. The chain employs TRBV4-2 and TRBJ1-2, with D perhaps TRBD1 (6 bases). The CDR3 runs 13 residues. Germline V gene sequence: CDR1 LGHNA, CDR2 YNFKEQ. V gave up 3 bases and J gave up 8 bases, with 13 bases separating them.

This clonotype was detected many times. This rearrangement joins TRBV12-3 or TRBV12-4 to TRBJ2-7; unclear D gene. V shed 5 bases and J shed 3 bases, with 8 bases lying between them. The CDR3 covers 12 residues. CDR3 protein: CASSLRIYEQYF. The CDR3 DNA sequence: TGTGCCAGCAGTCTACGAATCTACGAGCAGTACTTC.

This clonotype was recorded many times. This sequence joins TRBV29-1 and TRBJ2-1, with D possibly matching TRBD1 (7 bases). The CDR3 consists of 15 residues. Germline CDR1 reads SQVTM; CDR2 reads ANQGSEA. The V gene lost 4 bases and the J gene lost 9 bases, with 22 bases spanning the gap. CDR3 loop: CSVGKTILQGGEQFF. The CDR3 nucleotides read TGCAGCGTTGGGAAAACAATTCTCCAGGGGGGTGAGCAGTTCTTC.

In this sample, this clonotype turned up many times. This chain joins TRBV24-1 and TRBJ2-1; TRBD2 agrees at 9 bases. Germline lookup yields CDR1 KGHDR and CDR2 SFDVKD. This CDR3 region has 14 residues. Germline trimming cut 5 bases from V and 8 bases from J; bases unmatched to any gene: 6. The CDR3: CATSVSGSDDEQFF. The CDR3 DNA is TGTGCCACCAGTGTTAGCGGGAGCGATGATGAGCAGTTCTTC.

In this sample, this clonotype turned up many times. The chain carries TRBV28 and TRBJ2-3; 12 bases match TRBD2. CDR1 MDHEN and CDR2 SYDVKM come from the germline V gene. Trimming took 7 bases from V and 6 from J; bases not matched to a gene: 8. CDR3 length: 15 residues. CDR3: CASTWTSGNYDTQYF. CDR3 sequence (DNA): TGTGCCAGCACGTGGACTAGCGGGAACTACGATACGCAGTATTTT.

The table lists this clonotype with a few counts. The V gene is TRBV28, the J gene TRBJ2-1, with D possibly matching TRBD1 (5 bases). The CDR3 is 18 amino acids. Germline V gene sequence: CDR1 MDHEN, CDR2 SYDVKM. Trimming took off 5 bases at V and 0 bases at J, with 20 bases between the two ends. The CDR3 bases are TGTGCCAGCAGTGCCGATAGGGGAACTAAGAGCTCCTACAATGAGCAGTTCTTC. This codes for CASSADRGTKSSYNEQFF. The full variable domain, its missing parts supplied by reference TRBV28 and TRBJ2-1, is DVKVTQSSRYLVKRTGEKVFLECVQDMDHENMFWYRQDPGLGLRLIYFSYDVKMKEKGDIPEGYSVSREKKERFSLILESASTNQTSMYLCASSADRGTKSSYNEQFFGPGTRLTVL.

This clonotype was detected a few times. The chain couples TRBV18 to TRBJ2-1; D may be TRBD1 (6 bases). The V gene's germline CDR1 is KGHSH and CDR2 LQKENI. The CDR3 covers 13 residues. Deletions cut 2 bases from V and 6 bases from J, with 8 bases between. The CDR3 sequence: CASSPTQGNEQFF. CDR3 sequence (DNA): TGTGCCAGCTCACCAACACAGGGCAATGAGCAGTTCTTC.

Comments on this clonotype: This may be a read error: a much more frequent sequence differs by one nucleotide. The DNA for the CDR3 is TGTACCAGCAGCCAGGGACAGGGGAGCACAGATACGCAGTATTTT. It translates to CTSSQGQGSTDTQYF. This chain links TRBV13 with TRBJ2-3; 10 positions agree with TRBD1. The CDR3 has 15 residues. The V gene's germline CDR1 is PRHDT and CDR2 FYEKMQ (reference sequence).

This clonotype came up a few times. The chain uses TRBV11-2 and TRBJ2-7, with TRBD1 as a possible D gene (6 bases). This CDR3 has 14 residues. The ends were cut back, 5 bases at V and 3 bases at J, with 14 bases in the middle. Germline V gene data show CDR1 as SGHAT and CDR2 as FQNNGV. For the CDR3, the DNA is TGTGCCAGCAGCCGAAGCAGGGGCGGCTACGAGCAGTACTTC. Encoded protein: CASSRSRGGYEQYF.

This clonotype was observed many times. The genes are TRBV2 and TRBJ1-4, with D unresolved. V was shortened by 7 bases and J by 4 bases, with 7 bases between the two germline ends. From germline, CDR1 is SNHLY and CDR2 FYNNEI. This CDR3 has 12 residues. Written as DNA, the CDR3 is TGTGCCAGCACCAACCATAATGAAAAACTGTTTTTT. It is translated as CASTNHNEKLFF.

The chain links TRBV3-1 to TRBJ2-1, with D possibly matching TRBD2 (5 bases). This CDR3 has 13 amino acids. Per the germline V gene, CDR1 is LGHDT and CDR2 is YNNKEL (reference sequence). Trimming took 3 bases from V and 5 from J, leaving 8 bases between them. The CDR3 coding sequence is TGTGCCAGCAGCCAGGGGAGCCACAATGAGCAGTTCTTC. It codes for CASSQGSHNEQFF.

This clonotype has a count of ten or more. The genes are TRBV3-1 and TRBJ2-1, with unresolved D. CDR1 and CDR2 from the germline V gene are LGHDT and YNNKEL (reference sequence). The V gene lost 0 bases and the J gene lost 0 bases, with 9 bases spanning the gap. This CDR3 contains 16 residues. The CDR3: CASSQDFISSYNEQFF. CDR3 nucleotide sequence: TGTGCCAGCAGCCAAGACTTTATCAGCTCCTACAATGAGCAGTTCTTC.

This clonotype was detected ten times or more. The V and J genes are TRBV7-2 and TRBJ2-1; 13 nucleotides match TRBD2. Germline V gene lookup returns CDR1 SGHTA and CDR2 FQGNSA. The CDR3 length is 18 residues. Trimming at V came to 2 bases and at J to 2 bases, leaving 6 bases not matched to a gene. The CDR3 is CASSLIGTSGIAYNEQFF. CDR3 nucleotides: TGTGCCAGCAGCTTAATAGGGACTAGCGGGATCGCCTACAATGAGCAGTTCTTC.

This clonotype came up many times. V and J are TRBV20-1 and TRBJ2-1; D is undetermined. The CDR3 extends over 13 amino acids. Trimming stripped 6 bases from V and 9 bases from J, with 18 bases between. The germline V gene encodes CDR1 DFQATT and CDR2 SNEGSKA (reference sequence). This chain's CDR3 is CSAPPPMGTEQFF. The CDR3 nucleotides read TGCAGTGCCCCCCCACCGATGGGCACTGAGCAGTTCTTC.

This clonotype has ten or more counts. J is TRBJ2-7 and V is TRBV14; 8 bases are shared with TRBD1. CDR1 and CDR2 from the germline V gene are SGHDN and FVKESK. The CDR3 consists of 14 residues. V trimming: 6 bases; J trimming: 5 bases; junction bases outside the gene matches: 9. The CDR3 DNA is TGTGCCAGCAGTGTTCAGGGGGCCATGGACGAGCAGTACTTC. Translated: CASSVQGAMDEQYF.

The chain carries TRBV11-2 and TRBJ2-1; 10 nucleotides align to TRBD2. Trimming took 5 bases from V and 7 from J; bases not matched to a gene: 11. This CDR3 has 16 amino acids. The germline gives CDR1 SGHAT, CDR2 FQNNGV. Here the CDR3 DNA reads TGTGCCAGCAGCCTACGTGCAGCGGGAGGGATGAATGAGCAGTTCTTC. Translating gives CASSLRAAGGMNEQFF.

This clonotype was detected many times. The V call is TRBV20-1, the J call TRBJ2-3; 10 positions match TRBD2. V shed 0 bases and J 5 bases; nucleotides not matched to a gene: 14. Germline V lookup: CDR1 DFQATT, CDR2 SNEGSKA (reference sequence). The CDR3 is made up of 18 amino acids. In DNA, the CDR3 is TGCAGTGCTAGAGATGAGGTTAGCGGGAGGCAGAATAGAGATACGCAGTATTTT. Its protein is CSARDEVSGRQNRDTQYF.

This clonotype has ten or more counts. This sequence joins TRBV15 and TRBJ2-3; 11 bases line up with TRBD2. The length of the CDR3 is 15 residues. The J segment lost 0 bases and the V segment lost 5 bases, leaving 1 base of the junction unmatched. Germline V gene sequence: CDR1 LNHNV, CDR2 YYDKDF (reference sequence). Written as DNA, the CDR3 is TGTGCCACCAGCCTAGCGGGAGGAAGCACAGATACGCAGTATTTT. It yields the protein CATSLAGGSTDTQYF.